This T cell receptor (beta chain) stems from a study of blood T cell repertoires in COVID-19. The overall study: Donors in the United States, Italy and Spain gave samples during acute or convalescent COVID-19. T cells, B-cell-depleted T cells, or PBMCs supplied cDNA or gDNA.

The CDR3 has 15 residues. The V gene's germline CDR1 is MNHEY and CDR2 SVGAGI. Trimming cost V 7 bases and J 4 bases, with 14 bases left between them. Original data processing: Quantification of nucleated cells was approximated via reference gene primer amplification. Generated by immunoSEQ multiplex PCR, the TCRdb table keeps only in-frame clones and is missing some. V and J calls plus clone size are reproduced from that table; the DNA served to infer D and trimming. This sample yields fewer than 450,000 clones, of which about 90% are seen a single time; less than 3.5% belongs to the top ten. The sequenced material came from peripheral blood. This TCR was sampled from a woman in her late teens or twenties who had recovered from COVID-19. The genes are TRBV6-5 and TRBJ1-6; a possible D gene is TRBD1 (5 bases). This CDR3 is CASILSDKYNSPLHF. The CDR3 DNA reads TGTGCCAGCATACTTTCGGACAAATATAATTCACCCCTCCACTTT.